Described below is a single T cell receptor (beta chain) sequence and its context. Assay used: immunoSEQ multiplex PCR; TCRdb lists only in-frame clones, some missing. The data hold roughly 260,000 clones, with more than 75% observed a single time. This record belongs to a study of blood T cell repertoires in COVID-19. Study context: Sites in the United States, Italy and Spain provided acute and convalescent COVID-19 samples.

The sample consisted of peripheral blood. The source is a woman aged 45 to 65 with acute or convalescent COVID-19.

CDR3 nucleotide sequence: TGCGCCAGCAGCGAGCTCTGGGGGGAGAGAGGCTACACCTTC. Residues: CASSELWGERGYTF. The gene calls are TRBV5-1 and TRBJ1-2; a possible D gene is TRBD1 (5 bases). Trimming removed 4 bases from V and 8 bases from J, with 18 bases in between. CDR1 and CDR2 (germline): SGHRS, YFSETQ. This CDR3 is built from 14 residues. Full variable domain (missing parts from reference TRBV5-1 and TRBJ1-2): KAGVTQTPRYLIKTRGQQVTLSCSPISGHRSVSWYQQTPGQGLQFLFEYFSETQRNKGNFPGRFSGRQFSNSRSEMNVSTLELGDSALYLCASSELWGERGYTFGSGTRLTVV.